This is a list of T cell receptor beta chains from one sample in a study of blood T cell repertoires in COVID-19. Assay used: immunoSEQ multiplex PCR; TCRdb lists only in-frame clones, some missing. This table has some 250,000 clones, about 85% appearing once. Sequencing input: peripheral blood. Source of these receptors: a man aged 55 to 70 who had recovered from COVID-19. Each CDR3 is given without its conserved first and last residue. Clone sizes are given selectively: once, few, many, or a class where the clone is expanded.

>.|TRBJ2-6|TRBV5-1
ASSSAYSGANVLT
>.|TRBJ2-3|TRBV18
ASSPSRAGGTDTQY
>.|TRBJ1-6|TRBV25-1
ASSRTGRGSPLH
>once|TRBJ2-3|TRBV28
ASSLPGADTQY
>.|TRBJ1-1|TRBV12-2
ASRSAGGGGDTEAF
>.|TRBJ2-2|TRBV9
ASSVGRNAGELF
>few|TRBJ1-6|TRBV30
AWSTSGTGRSPLH
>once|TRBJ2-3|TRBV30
AWSVSGGTDTQY
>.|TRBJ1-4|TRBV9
ASSDPKDKLYEKLF
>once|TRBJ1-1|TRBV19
ASHGGLNTEAF
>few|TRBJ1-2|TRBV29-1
SVESSAAGAGGYT
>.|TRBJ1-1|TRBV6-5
ASTPGSGTEAF
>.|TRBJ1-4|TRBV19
ASSSDLGTGNEKLF
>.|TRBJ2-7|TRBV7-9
ASRVGDYFDEQY
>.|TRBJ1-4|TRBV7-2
ASSPHGITNEKLF
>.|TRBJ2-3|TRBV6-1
ASSGSGGGLYTDTQY
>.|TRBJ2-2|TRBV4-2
ASRNREGTGELF
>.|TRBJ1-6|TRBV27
ASSLLQGAGNSPLH
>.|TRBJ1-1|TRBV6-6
ASSYPTPRAF
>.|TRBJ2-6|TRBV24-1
ATSDYRTGALPNSGANVLT
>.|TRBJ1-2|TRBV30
AWSRYPLGYT
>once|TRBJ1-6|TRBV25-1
ASSDGQALPLH
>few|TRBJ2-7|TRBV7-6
ASSLEVAGGNYEQY
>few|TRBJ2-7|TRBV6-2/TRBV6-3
ASSYRRGYEQY
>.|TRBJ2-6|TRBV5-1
ASSLEGYGANVLT
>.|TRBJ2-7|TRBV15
ATIRQGSTYEQY
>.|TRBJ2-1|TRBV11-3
ASSPGLAQGNEQF
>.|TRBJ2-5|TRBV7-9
ASSFVPGQGEETQY
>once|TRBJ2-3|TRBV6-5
ASSYSLVTDTQY
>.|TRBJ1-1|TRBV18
ASSPRAGDTEAF
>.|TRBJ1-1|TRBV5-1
ASSLVSGLSEAF
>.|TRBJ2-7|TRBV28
ASTFQGRNYEQY
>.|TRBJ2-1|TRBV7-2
ASSLEPAGLYEQF
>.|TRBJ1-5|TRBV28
ASSSQYQPQH
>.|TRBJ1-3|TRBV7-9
ASSFSDIGNTIY
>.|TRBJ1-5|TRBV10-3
AISGTSQPQH
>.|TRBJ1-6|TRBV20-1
SASGFEGSSSFHSPLH
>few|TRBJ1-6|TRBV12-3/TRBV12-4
ASSSGGDSPLH
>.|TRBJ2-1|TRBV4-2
ASSQGKTANNEQF
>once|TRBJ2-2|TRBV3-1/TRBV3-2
ASSQDFIGQTNTGELF
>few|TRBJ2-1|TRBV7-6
ASSLGGSGNRNEQF
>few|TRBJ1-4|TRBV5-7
ASSRRVSEKLF
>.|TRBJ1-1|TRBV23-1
ASASITPGPEGGNEAF
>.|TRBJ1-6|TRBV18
ASSPSAGFNSPLH
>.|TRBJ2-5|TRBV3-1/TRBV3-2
ASRGAGRETQY
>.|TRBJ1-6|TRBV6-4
ASSDCMRSLPLH
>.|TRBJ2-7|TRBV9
ASSVGLNVGGAAPSYEQY
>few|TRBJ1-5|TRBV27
ASRRGEGQPQH
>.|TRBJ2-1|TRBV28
ASSPNRLAGLNEQF
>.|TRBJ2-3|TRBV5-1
ASSLESWDTQY
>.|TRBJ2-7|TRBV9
ASSVTGLADTYEQY
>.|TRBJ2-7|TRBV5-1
ASSPIDGSSYEQY
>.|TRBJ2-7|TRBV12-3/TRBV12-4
ASSHSGSNEQY